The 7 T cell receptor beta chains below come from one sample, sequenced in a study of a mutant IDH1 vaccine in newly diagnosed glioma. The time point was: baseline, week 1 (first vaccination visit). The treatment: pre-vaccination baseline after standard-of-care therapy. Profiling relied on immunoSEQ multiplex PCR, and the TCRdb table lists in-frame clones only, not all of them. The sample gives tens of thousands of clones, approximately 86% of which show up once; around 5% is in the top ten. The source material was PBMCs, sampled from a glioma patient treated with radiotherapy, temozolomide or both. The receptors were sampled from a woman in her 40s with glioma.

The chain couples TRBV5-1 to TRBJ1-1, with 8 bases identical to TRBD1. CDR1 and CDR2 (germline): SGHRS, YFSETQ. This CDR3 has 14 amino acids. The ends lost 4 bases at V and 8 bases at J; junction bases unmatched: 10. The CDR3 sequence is CASSTPGGAKEAFF. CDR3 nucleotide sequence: TGCGCCAGCAGCACCCCAGGGGGCGCGAAAGAAGCTTTCTTT. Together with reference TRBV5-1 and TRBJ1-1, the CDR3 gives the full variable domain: KAGVTQTPRYLIKTRGQQVTLSCSPISGHRSVSWYQQTPGQGLQFLFEYFSETQRNKGNFPGRFSGRQFSNSRSEMNVSTLELGDSALYLCASSTPGGAKEAFFGQGTRLTVV.

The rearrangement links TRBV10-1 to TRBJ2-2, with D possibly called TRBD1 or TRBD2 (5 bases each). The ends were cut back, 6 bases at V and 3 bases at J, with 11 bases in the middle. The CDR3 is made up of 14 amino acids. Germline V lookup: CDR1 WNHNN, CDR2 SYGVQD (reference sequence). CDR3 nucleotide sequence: TGCGCCAGCAGGGGGGAGAGAGACACCGGGGAGCTGTTTTTT. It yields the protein CASRGERDTGELFF.

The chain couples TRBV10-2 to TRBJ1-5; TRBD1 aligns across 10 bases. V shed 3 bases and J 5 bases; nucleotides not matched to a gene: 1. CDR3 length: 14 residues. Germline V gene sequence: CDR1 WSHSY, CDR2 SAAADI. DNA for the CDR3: TGCGCCAGCAGTGAAGGGACAGGGGATCAGCCCCAGCATTTT. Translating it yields CASSEGTGDQPQHF.

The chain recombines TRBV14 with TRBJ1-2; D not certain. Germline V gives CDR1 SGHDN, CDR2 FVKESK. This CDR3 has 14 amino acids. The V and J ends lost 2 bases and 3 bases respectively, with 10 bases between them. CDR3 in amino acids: CASSQKAGDYGYTF. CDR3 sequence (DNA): TGTGCCAGCAGCCAAAAGGCGGGAGACTATGGCTACACCTTC.

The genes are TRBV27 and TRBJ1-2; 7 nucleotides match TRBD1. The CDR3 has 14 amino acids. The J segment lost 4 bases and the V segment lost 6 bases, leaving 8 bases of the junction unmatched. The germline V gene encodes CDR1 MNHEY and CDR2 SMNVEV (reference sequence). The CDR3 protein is CASSSRDRGYGYTF. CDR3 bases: TGTGCCAGCAGCTCGCGGGACAGAGGCTATGGCTACACCTTC.

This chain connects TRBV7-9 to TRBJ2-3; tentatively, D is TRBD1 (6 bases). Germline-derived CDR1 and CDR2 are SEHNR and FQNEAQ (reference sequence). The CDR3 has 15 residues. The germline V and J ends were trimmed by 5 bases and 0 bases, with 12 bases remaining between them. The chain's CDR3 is CASSPQGTSTDTQYF. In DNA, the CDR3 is TGTGCCAGCAGCCCACAGGGCACTAGCACAGATACGCAGTATTTT.

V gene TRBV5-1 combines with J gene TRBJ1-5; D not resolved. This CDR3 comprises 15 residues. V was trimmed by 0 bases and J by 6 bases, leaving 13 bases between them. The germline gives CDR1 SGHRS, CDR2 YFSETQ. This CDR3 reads CASSLVAGGGQPQHF. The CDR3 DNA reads TGCGCCAGCAGCTTGGTGGCCGGAGGAGGTCAGCCCCAGCATTTT. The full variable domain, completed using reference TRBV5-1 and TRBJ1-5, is KAGVTQTPRYLIKTRGQQVTLSCSPISGHRSVSWYQQTPGQGLQFLFEYFSETQRNKGNFPGRFSGRQFSNSRSEMNVSTLELGDSALYLCASSLVAGGGQPQHFGDGTRLSIL.